Here is one T cell receptor (beta chain) with its context. Its antigen remains unknown. Primed by a sample-barcoded 5' primer and a J-beta primer mix, a second PCR proceeded for roughly 6 to 12 cycles. TCRdb re-called the 5' RACE reads through MiXCR, storing one row per CDR3 protein. The data hold some 730,000 distinct CDR3 sequences, with over 20% observed a single time. This sample was taken from a study of blood T cells in healthy people across ages. V was trimmed by 6 bases and J by 8 bases, leaving 14 bases between them. Germline V gene data show CDR1 as SNHLY and CDR2 as FYNNEI. This CDR3 is 14 amino acids long. Points from the study as a whole: The long-lived group displayed more naive CD4+ cells, plus higher diversity, than the aged donors did. A roughly linear fall in TCR beta diversity per million T cells was seen with increasing age.

This chain joins TRBV2 and TRBJ1-6; D gene ambiguous. Sequenced input: blood. This TCR was sampled from a man aged 70-80 years in good health. CDR3 nucleotide sequence: TGTGCCAGCAGGGGGTCGGGGATGGATTCACCCCTCCACTTT. It translates to CASRGSGMDSPLHF. Looking up the rest from reference TRBV2 and TRBJ1-6 gives the full variable domain: EPEVTQTPSHQVTQMGQEVILRCVPISNHLYFYWYRQILGQKVEFLVSFYNNEISEKSEIFDDQFSVERPDGSNFTLKIRSTKLEDSAMYFCASRGSGMDSPLHFGNGTRLTVT.